The clone carrying this T cell receptor (beta chain) was seen many times. Molecular barcoded adaptors covering alpha/delta and beta/gamma chains were used on around 400 ng RNA. TCRdb redid the calling of the reads with MiXCR, one entry per CDR3 protein. The sample consists of 100,000 to 150,000 distinct CDR3 sequences, 13% of them appearing once. This sample is drawn from a study of read filtering for tumor transcriptome and immune sequencing. Per the germline V gene, CDR1 is MDHEN and CDR2 is SYDVKM. CDR3 length equals 14 residues. V was clipped by 8 bases and J by 4 bases; unmatched bases: 7. Sequencing input: a population of CD138-negative cells sorted from bone marrow. The V and J genes are TRBV28 and TRBJ2-2, with 7 bases that match TRBD1. The clonotype comes from a donor at least 40 years old with multiple myeloma. The CDR3 DNA follows: TGTGCCAGCGCCGGGACAGCGCCCACCGGGGAGCTGTTTTTT. It translates to CASAGTAPTGELFF.